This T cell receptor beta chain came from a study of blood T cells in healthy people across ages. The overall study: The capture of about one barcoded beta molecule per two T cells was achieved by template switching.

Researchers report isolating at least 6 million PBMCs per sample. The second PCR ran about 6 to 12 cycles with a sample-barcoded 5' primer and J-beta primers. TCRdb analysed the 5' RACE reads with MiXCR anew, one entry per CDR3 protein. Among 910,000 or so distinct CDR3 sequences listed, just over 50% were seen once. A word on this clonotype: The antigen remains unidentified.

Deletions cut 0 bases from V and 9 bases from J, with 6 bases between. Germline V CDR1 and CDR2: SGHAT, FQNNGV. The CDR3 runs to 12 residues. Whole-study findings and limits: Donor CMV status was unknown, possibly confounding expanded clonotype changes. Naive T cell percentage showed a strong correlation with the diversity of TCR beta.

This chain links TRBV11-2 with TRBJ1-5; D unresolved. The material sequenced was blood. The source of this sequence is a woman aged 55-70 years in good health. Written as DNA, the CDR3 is TGTGCCAGCAGCTTAGAAGGTCGGCCCCAGCATTTT. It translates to CASSLEGRPQHF.